This TCR beta chain was captured by sequencing in a study of T cell responses to AZD1222 COVID-19 vaccine. Germline V gives CDR1 MDHEN, CDR2 SYDVKM. This CDR3 contains 14 residues. Unmatched junction bases numbered 9, after V lost 7 bases and J lost 4 bases. This table comes from immunoSEQ multiplex PCR, and its TCRdb copy is limited to in-frame clones, with some not included. Among 100,000 to 150,000 clones listed, under 95% were seen once. As regards this clone: Its matching antigen is unknown.

Points from the study as a whole: Possibly, clonal diversity was underestimated; donors were largely white British and included more females. After the peak T cell response, and only then, were repertoires sampled.

The TCR originated in an adult who received the AZD1222 COVID-19 vaccine. The rearrangement uses TRBV28 and TRBJ1-2; 7 bases line up with TRBD1. The sequenced sample was peripheral blood, obtained 28 days after the second AZD1222 dose. CDR3 sequence (DNA): TGTGCCAGCACCAGGACAGGCGAGGGCTATGGCTACACCTTC. Amino acids: CASTRTGEGYGYTF.